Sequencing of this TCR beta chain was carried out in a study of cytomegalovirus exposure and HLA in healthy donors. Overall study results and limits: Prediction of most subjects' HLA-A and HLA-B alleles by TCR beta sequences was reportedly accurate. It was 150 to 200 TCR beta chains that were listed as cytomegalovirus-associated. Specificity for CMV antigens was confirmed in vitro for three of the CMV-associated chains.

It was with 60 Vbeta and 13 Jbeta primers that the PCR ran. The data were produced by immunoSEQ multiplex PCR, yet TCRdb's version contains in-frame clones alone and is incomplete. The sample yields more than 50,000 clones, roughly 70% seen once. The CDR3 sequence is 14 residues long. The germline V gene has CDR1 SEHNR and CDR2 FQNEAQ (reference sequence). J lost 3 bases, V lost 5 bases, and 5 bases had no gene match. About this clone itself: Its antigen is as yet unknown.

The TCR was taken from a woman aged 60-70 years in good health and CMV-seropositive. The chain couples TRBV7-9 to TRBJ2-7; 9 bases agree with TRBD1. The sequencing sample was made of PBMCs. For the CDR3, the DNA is TGTGCCAGCAGCAACGGACAGGGGTACTACGAGCAGTACTTC. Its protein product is CASSNGQGYYEQYF. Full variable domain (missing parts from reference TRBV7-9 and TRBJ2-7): DTGVSQNPRHKITKRGQNVTFRCDPISEHNRLYWYRQTLGQGPEFLTYFQNEAQLEKSRLLSDRFSAERPKGSFSTLEIQRTEQGDSAMYLCASSNGQGYYEQYFGPGTRLTVT.